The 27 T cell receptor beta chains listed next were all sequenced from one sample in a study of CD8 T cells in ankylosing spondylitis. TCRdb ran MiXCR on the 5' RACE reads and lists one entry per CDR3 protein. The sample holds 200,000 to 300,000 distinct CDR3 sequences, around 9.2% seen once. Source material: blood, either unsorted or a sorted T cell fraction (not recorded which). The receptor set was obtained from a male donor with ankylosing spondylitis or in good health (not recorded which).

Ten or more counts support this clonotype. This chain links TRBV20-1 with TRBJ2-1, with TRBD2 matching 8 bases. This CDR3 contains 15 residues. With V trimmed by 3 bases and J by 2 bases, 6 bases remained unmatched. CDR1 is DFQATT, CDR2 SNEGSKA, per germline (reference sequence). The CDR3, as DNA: TGCAGTGCTAGGGTTAGCGGGGCCGCCTACAATGAGCAGTTCTTC. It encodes CSARVSGAAYNEQFF.

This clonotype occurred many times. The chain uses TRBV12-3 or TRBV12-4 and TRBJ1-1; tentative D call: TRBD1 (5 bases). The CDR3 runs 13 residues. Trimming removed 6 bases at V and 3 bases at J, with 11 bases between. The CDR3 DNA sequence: TGTGCCAGCAGACGCAGGGAACACACTGAAGCTTTCTTT. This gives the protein CASRRREHTEAFF.

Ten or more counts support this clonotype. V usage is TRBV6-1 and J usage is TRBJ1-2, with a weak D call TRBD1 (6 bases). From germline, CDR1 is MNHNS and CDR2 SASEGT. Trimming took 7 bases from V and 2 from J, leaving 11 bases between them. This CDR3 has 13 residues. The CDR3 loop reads CASIGGGNYGYTF. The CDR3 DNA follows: TGTGCCAGCATAGGGGGGGGAAACTATGGCTACACCTTC.

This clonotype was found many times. The CDR3 coding sequence is TGCGCCAGCAGCCCCACCGGGACAGGGAATCAGCCCCAGCATTTT. It specifies CASSPTGTGNQPQHF. V and J are TRBV5-1 and TRBJ1-5, with 9 bases aligning to TRBD1. This CDR3 is 15 amino acids long. Germline CDR1 SGHRS, CDR2 YFSETQ. Losses at the gene ends were 4 bases for V and 4 bases for J; bases not matched to a gene: 6.

The CDR3 protein is CATSRGGETQYF. DNA for the CDR3: TGTGCCACCAGCAGAGGGGGGGAGACCCAGTACTTC. The chain joins TRBV15 to TRBJ2-5; possibly TRBD1 or TRBD2 for D (5 bases each). Germline V gene sequence: CDR1 LNHNV, CDR2 YYDKDF (reference sequence). V lost 1 base and J lost 5, with 5 bases in between. This CDR3 comprises 12 residues.

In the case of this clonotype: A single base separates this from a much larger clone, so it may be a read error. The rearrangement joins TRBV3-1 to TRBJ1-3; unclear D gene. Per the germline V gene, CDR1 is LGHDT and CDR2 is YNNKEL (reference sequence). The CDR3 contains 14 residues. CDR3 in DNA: TGTGCCAGCAACCTGGGAACCTCTGGAAACGCCATATATTTT. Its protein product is CASNLGTSGNAIYF.

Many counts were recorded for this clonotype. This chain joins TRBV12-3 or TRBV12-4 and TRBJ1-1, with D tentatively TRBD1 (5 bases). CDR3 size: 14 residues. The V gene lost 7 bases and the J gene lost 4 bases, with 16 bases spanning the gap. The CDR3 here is CASTPAGGSTEAFF. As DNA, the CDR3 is TGTGCCAGCACACCGGCGGGGGGGAGCACTGAAGCTTTCTTT.

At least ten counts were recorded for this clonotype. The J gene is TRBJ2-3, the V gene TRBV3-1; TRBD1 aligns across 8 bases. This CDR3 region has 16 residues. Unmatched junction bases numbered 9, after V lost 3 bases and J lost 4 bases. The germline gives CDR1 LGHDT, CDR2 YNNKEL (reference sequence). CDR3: CASSHPLTGGADTQYF. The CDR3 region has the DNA TGTGCCAGCAGCCACCCTCTCACAGGGGGTGCAGATACGCAGTATTTT.

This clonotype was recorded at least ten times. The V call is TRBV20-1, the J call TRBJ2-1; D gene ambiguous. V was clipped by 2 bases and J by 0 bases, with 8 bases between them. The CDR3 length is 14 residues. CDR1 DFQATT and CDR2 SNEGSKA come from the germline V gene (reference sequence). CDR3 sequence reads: CSARTSFSYNEQFF. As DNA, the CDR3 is TGCAGTGCTAGAACCAGCTTCTCCTACAATGAGCAGTTCTTC.

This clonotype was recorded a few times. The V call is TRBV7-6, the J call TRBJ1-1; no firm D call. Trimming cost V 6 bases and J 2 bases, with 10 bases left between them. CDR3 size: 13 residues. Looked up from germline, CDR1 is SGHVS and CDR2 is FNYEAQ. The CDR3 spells CASSPDPNTEAFF. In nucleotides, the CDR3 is TGTGCCAGCAGTCCGGACCCTAACACTGAAGCTTTCTTT.

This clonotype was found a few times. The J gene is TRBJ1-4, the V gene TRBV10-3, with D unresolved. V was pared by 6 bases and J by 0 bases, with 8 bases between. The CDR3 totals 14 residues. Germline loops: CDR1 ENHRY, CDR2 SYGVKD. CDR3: CAISEGATNEKLFF. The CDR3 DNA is TGTGCCATCAGCGAGGGTGCAACTAATGAAAAACTGTTTTTT.

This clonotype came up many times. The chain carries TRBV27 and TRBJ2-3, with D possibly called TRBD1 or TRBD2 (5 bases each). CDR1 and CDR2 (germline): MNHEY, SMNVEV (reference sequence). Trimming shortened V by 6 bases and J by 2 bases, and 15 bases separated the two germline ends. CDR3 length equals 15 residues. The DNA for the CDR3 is TGTGCCAGCAGGCGATCGACAGCGGACACAGATACGCAGTATTTT. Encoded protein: CASRRSTADTDTQYF.

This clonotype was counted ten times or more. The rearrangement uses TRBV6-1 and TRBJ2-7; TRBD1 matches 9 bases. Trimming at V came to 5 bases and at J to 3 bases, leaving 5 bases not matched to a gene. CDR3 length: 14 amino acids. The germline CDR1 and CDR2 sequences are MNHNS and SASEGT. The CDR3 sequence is CASSRDRGVYEQYF. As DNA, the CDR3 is TGTGCCAGCAGTCGCGACAGGGGGGTCTACGAGCAGTACTTC.

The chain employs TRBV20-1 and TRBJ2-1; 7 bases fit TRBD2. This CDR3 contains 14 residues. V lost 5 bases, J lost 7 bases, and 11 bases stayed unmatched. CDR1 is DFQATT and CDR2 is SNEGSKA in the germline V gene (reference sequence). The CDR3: CSAGSGLNRNEQFF. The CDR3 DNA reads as TGCAGTGCTGGTAGCGGGTTAAATCGGAATGAGCAGTTCTTC.

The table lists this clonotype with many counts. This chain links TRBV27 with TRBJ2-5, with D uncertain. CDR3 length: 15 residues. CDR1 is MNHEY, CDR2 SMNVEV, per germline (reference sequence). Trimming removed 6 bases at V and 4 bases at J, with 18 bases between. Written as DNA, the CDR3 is TGTGCCAGCAGCGGACCAGGAAGGGCCATAGAGACCCAGTACTTC. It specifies CASSGPGRAIETQYF.

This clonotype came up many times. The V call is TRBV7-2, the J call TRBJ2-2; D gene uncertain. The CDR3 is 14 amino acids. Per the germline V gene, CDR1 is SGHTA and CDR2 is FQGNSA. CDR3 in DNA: TGTGCTTCGAGCGCCGAGTCGAACACCGGGGAGCTGTTTTTT. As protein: CASSAESNTGELFF.

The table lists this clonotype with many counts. The CDR3 coding sequence is TGTGCCTGGAGCGGGACAGGGGGAGGTGAAAAACTGTTTTTT. It encodes CAWSGTGGGEKLFF. The chain combines TRBV30 with TRBJ1-4, with 11 nucleotides matching TRBD1. V lost 3 bases to trimming and J lost 7 bases; unmatched junction nucleotides: 4. Germline assignment: CDR1 GTSNPN and CDR2 SVGIG (reference sequence). This CDR3 is 14 amino acids long.

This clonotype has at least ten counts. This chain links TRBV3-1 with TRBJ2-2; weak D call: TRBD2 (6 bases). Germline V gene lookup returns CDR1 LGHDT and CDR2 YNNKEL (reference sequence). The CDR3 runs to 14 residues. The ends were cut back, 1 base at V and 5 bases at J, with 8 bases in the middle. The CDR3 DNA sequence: TGTGCCAGCAGCCAAGGCGGGGCGACCGGGGAGCTGTTTTTT. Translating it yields CASSQGGATGELFF.

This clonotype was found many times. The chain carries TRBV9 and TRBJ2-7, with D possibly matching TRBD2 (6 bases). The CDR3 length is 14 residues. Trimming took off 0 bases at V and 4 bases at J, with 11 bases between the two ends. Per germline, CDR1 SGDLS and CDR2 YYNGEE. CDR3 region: CASSVGVGGYEQYF. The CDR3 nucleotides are TGTGCCAGCAGCGTAGGTGTGGGGGGATACGAGCAGTACTTC.

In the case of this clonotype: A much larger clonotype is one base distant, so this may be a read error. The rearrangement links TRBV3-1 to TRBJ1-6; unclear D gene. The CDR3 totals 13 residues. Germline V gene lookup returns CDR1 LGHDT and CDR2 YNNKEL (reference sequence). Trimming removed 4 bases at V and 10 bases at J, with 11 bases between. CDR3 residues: CASSRGCRSPLHF. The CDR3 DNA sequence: TGTGCCAGCAGCCGGGGATGCCGGTCACCCCTCCACTTT.

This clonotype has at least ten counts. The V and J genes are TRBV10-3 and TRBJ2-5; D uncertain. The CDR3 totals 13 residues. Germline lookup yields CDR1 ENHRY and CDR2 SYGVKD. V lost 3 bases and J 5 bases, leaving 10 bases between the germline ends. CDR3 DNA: TGTGCCATCAGTGACGGCAGGTTGGAGACCCAGTACTTC. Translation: CAISDGRLETQYF.

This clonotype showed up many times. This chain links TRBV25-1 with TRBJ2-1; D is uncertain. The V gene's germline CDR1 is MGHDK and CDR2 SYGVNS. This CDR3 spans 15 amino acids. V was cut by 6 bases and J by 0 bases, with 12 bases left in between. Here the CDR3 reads CASSPRPSSYNEQFF. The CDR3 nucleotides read TGTGCCAGCAGCCCTCGGCCCAGCTCCTACAATGAGCAGTTCTTC. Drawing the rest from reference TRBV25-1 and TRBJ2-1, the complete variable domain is EADIYQTPRYLVIGTGKKITLECSQTMGHDKMYWYQQDPGMELHLIHYSYGVNSTEKGDLSSESTVSRIRTEHFPLTLESARPSHTSQYLCASSPRPSSYNEQFFGPGTRLTVL.

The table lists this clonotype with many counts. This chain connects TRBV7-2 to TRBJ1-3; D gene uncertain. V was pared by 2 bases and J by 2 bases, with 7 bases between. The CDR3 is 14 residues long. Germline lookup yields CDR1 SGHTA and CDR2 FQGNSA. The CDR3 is CASSLSLTGNTIYF. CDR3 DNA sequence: TGTGCCAGCAGCTTATCCCTCACTGGAAACACCATATATTTT.

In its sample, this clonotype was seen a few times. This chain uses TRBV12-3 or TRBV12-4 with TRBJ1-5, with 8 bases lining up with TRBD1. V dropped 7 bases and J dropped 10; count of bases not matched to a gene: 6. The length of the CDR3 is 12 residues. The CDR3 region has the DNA TGTGCCAGCACCGCAGACAGGGGACCCCAGCATTTT. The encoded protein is CASTADRGPQHF.

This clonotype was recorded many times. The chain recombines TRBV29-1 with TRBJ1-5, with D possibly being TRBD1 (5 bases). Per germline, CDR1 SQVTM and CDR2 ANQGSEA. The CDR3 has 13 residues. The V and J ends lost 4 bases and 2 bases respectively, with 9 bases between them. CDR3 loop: CSVGLQGNQPQHF. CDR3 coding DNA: TGCAGCGTTGGGTTACAGGGCAATCAGCCCCAGCATTTT.

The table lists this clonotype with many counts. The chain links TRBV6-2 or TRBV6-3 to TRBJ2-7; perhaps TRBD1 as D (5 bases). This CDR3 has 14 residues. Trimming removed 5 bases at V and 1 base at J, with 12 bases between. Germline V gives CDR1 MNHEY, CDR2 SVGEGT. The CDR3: CASSSRVNSYEQYF. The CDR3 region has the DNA TGTGCCAGCAGTAGCAGGGTAAATTCCTACGAGCAGTACTTC.

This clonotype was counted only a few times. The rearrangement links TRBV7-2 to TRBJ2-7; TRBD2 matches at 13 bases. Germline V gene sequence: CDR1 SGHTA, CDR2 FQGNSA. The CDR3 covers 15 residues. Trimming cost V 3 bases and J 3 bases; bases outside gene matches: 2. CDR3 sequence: CASSFGLAGDYEQYF. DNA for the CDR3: TGTGCCAGCAGCTTCGGACTAGCGGGGGACTACGAGCAGTACTTC.